One sample yielded the 17 T cell receptor beta chains listed below, sequenced in a study of blood T cell repertoires in COVID-19. Sequencing was performed with immunoSEQ multiplex PCR; in TCRdb, only in-frame clones are kept and a portion is missing. Of tens of thousands of clones listed, roughly nine tenths were seen once; the top ten hold around 3.9%. The specimen was peripheral blood. These receptor sequences come from a man aged 50-59 years with acute or convalescent COVID-19.

The table lists this clone with a few counts. The chain joins TRBV5-4 to TRBJ1-2; D is ambiguous. Germline loops: CDR1 SGHNT, CDR2 YYREEE (reference sequence). V dropped 5 bases and J dropped 6 bases, with 23 bases sitting between them. The CDR3 is 16 residues long. The CDR3 sequence: CASSSGREQGMDGYTF. The CDR3 DNA is TGTGCCAGCAGTTCCGGCCGGGAGCAAGGGATGGATGGCTACACCTTC. Supplemented by reference TRBV5-4 and TRBJ1-2, the full variable domain reads ETGVTQSPTHLIKTRGQQVTLRCSSQSGHNTVSWYQQALGQGPQFIFQYYREEENGRGNFPPRFSGLQFPNYSSELNVNALELDDSALYLCASSSGREQGMDGYTFGSGTRLTVV.

The rearrangement links TRBV2 to TRBJ1-2; a possible D gene is TRBD1 (6 bases). The V and J ends lost 4 bases and 2 bases respectively, with 11 bases between them. Germline V gives CDR1 SNHLY, CDR2 FYNNEI. The CDR3 extends over 14 amino acids. The CDR3 sequence is CASSVSDRNYGYTF. The CDR3 nucleotides read TGTGCCAGCAGTGTATCCGACAGGAACTATGGCTACACCTTC.

The sample holds a few counts of this clone. The chain has TRBV6-6 and TRBJ2-7; 8 bases map to TRBD1. CDR1 is MNHNY and CDR2 is SVGAGI in the germline V gene (reference sequence). Trimming took 9 bases from V and 11 from J; bases not matched to a gene: 12. CDR3 length: 12 residues. The CDR3 protein is CASRDRISREYF. CDR3 sequence (DNA): TGTGCCAGTCGGGACAGGATATCGAGGGAGTACTTC.

This clone was recorded once. The J gene is TRBJ2-7, the V gene TRBV9, with 8 bases identical to TRBD1. J was trimmed by 0 bases and V by 2 bases; bases with no gene match: 1. The CDR3 length is 14 residues. The germline CDR1 and CDR2 sequences are SGDLS and YYNGEE. CDR3 sequence reads: CASSVTGGSYEQYF. In DNA, the CDR3 is TGTGCCAGCAGCGTTACAGGGGGCTCCTACGAGCAGTACTTC.

The gene calls are TRBV7-6 and TRBJ1-5; TRBD1 matches at 10 bases. V was clipped by 5 bases and J by 7 bases; unmatched bases: 8. Per germline, CDR1 SGHVS and CDR2 FNYEAQ. This CDR3 comprises 15 residues. For the CDR3, the DNA is TGTGCCAGCAGCCGCGGGACAGGGGAGGGACAGCCCCAGCATTTT. It is translated as CASSRGTGEGQPQHF.

The table lists this clone with a few counts. The chain combines TRBV6-1 with TRBJ1-1; D is uncertain. Germline V gene sequence: CDR1 MNHNS, CDR2 SASEGT. The CDR3 consists of 14 residues. V gave up 3 bases and J gave up 1 base, with 9 bases separating them. The CDR3 sequence: CASSESQKNTEAFF. The CDR3 nucleotides are TGTGCCAGCAGTGAGAGTCAAAAGAACACTGAAGCTTTCTTT.

The chain couples TRBV2 to TRBJ1-4, with unresolved D. Trimming took off 4 bases at V and 8 bases at J, with 14 bases between the two ends. In germline, CDR1 is SNHLY, CDR2 FYNNEI. This CDR3 is built from 14 residues. The CDR3 loop reads CASSVWEIREKLFF. In nucleotides, the CDR3 is TGTGCCAGCAGTGTGTGGGAGATCAGGGAAAAACTGTTTTTT.

The chain combines TRBV7-8 with TRBJ1-2; TRBD1 might be the D (5 bases). Trimming removed 1 base at V and 8 bases at J, with 11 bases between. CDR3 length equals 13 residues. Germline CDR1 and CDR2: SGHVS and FQNEAQ. CDR3 in amino acids: CASSLEQEGGYTF. The CDR3, as DNA: TGTGCCAGCAGCTTAGAACAGGAAGGCGGCTACACCTTC. Full variable domain (outside the CDR3, taken from reference TRBV7-8 and TRBJ1-2): GAGVSQSPRYKVAKRGQDVALRCDPISGHVSLFWYQQALGQGPEFLTYFQNEAQLDKSGLPSDRFFAERPEGSVSTLKIQRTQQEDSAVYLCASSLEQEGGYTFGSGTRLTVV.

The V gene is TRBV3-1 (or the pseudogene TRBV3-2), the J gene TRBJ2-1, with a tentative D call TRBD2 (6 bases). V dropped 3 bases and J dropped 3 bases, with 12 bases sitting between them. Looked up from germline, CDR1 is LGHDT and CDR2 is YNNKEL (reference sequence). The CDR3 runs to 15 residues. CDR3 coding DNA: TGTGCCAGCAGCCATGTAGGCGGGAACTACAATGAGCAGTTCTTC. Amino acid sequence: CASSHVGGNYNEQFF.

This chain links TRBV6-5 with TRBJ2-4; a weak D match, TRBD2 (6 bases). The CDR3 length is 15 residues. Between the trimmed V and J ends, which lost 4 bases and 5 bases, there was a span of 15 bases. CDR1 and CDR2 from the germline V gene are MNHEY and SVGAGI. The CDR3 nucleotides are TGTGCCAGCAGTTCGGGCGGGGCACCCCAAAACATTCAGTACTTC. Its protein product is CASSSGGAPQNIQYF.

The chain has TRBV6-1 and TRBJ2-4, with no clear D. Trimming removed 0 bases from V and 7 bases from J, with 10 bases in between. This CDR3 spans 14 amino acids. Germline V gene sequence: CDR1 MNHNS, CDR2 SASEGT. CDR3 amino acids: CASSEAGGVNIQYF. The CDR3 coding sequence is TGTGCCAGCAGTGAAGCGGGTGGAGTTAACATTCAGTACTTC.

A single count supports this clone. The V gene is TRBV18, the J gene TRBJ2-1, with 12 bases identical to TRBD2. This CDR3 contains 15 residues. Germline CDR1 reads KGHSH; CDR2 reads LQKENI. Trimming cost V 3 bases and J 7 bases; bases outside gene matches: 4. The CDR3 DNA sequence: TGTGCCAGCTCACCTCTAGCGGGAGGGCCGAATGAGCAGTTCTTC. It encodes CASSPLAGGPNEQFF.

The V call is TRBV6-5, the J call TRBJ1-1; D may be TRBD1 (5 bases). Germline CDR1 reads MNHEY; CDR2 reads SVGAGI. The CDR3 runs 15 residues. With 6 bases removed from V and 2 bases from J, the gap between germline ends came to 16 bases. CDR3 in DNA: TGTGCCAGCAGGACGGACATTTCCCTAAACACTGAAGCTTTCTTT. Translated: CASRTDISLNTEAFF.

The CDR3 sequence: CATTRDRGPNQPQHF. CDR3 DNA sequence: TGTGCCACCACCAGAGACAGGGGCCCCAATCAGCCCCAGCATTTT. The V and J genes are TRBV24-1 and TRBJ1-5; 8 positions match TRBD1. Losses at the gene ends were 8 bases for V and 3 bases for J; bases not matched to a gene: 8. The CDR3 totals 15 residues. Germline V gives CDR1 KGHDR, CDR2 SFDVKD.

The rearrangement uses TRBV10-3 and TRBJ2-1; 10 positions match TRBD2. Germline loops: CDR1 ENHRY, CDR2 SYGVKD. The V gene end was trimmed by 3 bases and the J gene end by 8 bases; junction bases not matched to a gene: 10. CDR3 size: 16 residues. Written as DNA, the CDR3 is TGTGCCATCAGTGATGACCCTAGCGGGAGTTACGATGAGCAGTTCTTC. Translating gives CAISDDPSGSYDEQFF.

The chain joins TRBV4-2 to TRBJ2-3; D gene ambiguous. CDR1 and CDR2 from the germline V gene are LGHNA and YNFKEQ. V lost 4 bases, J lost 6 bases, and 14 bases lay in between. The CDR3 covers 14 residues. The CDR3, as DNA: TGTGCCAGCAGCCTAAAAGAGTTGTTGGATACGCAGTATTTT. Translated: CASSLKELLDTQYF.

The V and J genes are TRBV11-2 and TRBJ1-1, with 8 bases aligning to TRBD1. The length of the CDR3 is 16 residues. Germline values: CDR1 SGHAT, CDR2 FQNNGV. V was clipped by 1 base and J by 3 bases; unmatched bases: 7. CDR3 residues: CASSLGRGPWDTEAFF. The CDR3 nucleotides read TGTGCCAGCAGCTTAGGCAGGGGGCCATGGGACACTGAAGCTTTCTTT.